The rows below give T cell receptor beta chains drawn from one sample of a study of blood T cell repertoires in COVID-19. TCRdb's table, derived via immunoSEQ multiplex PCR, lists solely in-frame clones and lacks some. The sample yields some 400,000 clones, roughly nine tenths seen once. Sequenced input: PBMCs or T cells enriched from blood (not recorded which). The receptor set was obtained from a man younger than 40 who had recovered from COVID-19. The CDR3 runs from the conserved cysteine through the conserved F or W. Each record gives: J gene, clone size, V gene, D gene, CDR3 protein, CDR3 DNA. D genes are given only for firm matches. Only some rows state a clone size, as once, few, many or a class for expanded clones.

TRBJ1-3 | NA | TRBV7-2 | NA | CASSGGARSGNTIYF | TGTGCCAGCAGCGGTGGGGCTCGCTCTGGAAACACCATATATTTT
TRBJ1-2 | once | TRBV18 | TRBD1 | CASSYQLTGHGYTF | TGTGCCAGCTCATATCAATTGACAGGGCATGGCTACACCTTC
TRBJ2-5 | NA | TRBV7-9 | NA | CASSLLETQYF | TGTGCCAGCAGCTTACTCGAGACCCAGTACTTC
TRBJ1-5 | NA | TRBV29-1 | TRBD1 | CSVQQGPLQPQHF | TGCAGCGTCCAACAGGGGCCGCTACAGCCCCAGCATTTT
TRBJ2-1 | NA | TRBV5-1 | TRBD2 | CASSPIPGLAGAEQFF | TGCGCCAGCAGCCCCATCCCGGGACTAGCGGGAGCTGAGCAGTTCTTC
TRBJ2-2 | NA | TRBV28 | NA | CASSRAGVNGELFF | TGTGCCAGCAGTCGGGCAGGGGTTAACGGGGAGCTGTTTTTT
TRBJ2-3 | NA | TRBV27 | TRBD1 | CASRPGQEMEQYF | TGTGCCAGCAGACCGGGACAGGAGATGGAGCAGTATTTT
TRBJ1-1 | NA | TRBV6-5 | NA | CASSYSYRATEAFF | TGTGCCAGCAGTTACTCTTACAGGGCCACTGAAGCTTTCTTT
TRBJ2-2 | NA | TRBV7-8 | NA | CASSEGVGTGELFF | TGTGCCAGCAGTGAGGGAGTAGGCACCGGGGAGCTGTTTTTT
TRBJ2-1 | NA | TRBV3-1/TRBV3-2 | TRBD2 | CASSLGGEQFF | TGTGCCAGCAGCCTGGGAGGGGAGCAGTTCTTC
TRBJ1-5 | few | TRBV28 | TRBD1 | CGTGLNQPQHF | TGTGGGACAGGGTTAAATCAGCCCCAGCATTTT
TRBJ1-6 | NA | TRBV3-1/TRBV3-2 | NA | CASSQDGGYNSPLHF | TGTGCCAGCAGCCAAGATGGGGGGTATAATTCACCCCTCCACTTT
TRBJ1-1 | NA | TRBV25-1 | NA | CASSVGATNTEAFF | TGTGCCAGCAGTGTGGGGGCGACGAACACTGAAGCTTTCTTT
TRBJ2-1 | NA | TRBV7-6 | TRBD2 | CASSVRLAVMDEQFF | TGTGCCAGCAGCGTAAGACTAGCGGTGATGGATGAGCAGTTCTTC
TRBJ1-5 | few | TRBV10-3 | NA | CAISSGAGSNQPQHF | TGTGCCATCAGTTCAGGGGCCGGGAGCAATCAGCCCCAGCATTTT
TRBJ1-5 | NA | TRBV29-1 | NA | CSVEWQRDQPQHF | TGCAGCGTTGAATGGCAGCGAGATCAGCCCCAGCATTTT
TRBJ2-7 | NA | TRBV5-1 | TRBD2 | CASSLLAGGYDEQYF | TGCGCCAGCAGCTTGCTAGCGGGAGGTTACGACGAGCAGTACTTC
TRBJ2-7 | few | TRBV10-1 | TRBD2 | CASSESGFGGRSHEQYF | TGCGCCAGCAGTGAGTCAGGATTTGGCGGGAGGTCCCACGAGCAGTACTTC
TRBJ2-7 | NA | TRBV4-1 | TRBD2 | CASSRTSGMYEQYF | TGCGCCAGCAGTCGGACTAGCGGGATGTACGAGCAGTACTTC
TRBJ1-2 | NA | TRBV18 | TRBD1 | CASSPTGSGYTF | TGTGCCAGCTCCCCGACAGGGTCTGGCTACACCTTC
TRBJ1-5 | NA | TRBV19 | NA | CASSTTGNNQPQHF | TGTGCCAGTAGTACAACAGGGAACAATCAGCCCCAGCATTTT
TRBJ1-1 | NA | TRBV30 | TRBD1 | CAWSRTGGNTEAFF | TGTGCCTGGAGCCGGACAGGGGGGAACACTGAAGCTTTCTTT
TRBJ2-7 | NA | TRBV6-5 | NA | CASNSVAGEQYF | TGTGCCAGCAATAGTGTGGCAGGGGAGCAGTACTTC
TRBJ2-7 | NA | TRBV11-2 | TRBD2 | CASSLVMGLAFEQYF | TGTGCCAGCAGCTTAGTGATGGGACTAGCATTCGAGCAGTACTTC
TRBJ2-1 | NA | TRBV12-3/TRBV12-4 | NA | CASSLIADNEQFF | TGTGCCAGCAGTTTAATAGCGGACAATGAGCAGTTCTTC
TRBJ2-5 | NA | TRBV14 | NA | CASSQQRGEQETQYF | TGTGCCAGCAGCCAGCAAAGGGGTGAGCAAGAGACCCAGTACTTC
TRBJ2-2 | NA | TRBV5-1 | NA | CASSLAPGPRTGELFF | TGCGCCAGCAGCTTGGCGCCAGGGCCACGGACCGGGGAGCTGTTTTTT
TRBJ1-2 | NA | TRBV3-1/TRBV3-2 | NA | CASTRGQTYGYTF | TGTGCCAGCACCCGAGGACAGACCTATGGCTACACCTTC
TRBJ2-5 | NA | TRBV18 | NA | CASSPPLQETQYF | TGTGCCAGCTCACCGCCGCTCCAGGAGACCCAGTACTTC
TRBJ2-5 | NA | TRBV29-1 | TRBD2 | CSVEGAGGLQKETQYF | TGCAGCGTTGAAGGGGCGGGAGGCTTGCAAAAAGAGACCCAGTACTTC
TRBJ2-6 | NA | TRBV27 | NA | CASSLKWETHSGANVLTF | TGTGCCAGCAGCTTAAAGTGGGAGACCCACTCTGGGGCCAACGTCCTGACTTTC
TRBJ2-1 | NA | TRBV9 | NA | CASSVENSYNEQFF | TGTGCCAGCAGCGTAGAGAATAGCTACAATGAGCAGTTCTTC
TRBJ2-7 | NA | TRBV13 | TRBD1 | CASSLRDRDSYEQYF | TGTGCCAGCAGCTTAAGGGACAGGGACTCCTACGAGCAGTACTTC
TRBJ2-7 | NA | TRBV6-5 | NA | CASSYLTISEQYF | TGTGCCAGCAGTTACTTGACTATTTCCGAGCAGTACTTC
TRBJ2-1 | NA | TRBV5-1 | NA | CASSFTAYNEQFF | TGCGCCAGCAGCTTCACGGCCTACAATGAGCAGTTCTTC
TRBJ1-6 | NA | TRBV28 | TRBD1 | CASSLQGARSPLHF | TGTGCCAGCAGTTTACAGGGGGCGCGGTCACCCCTCCACTTT
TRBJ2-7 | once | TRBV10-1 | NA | CASSAKLDAYEQYF | TGCGCCAGCAGTGCTAAACTTGATGCCTACGAGCAGTACTTC
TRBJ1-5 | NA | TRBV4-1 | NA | CASSLPGYQPQHF | TGCGCCAGCAGCCTTCCCGGGTATCAGCCCCAGCATTTT
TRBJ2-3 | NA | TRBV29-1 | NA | CSVIQPGADTQYF | TGCAGCGTGATACAGCCGGGGGCAGATACGCAGTATTTT
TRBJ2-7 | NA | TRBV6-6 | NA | CASSPELQNYEQYF | TGTGCCAGCAGTCCTGAGTTACAGAACTACGAGCAGTACTTC
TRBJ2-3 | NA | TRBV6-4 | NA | CASSPQRSYTDTQYF | TGTGCCAGCAGCCCCCAGCGGTCGTACACAGATACGCAGTATTTT
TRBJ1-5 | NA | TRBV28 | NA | CASNFILGGESQHF | TGTGCCAGCAATTTTATTCTCGGGGGAGAGTCCCAGCATTTT
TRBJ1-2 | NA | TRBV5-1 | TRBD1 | CASSLAVGQGNGYTF | TGCGCCAGCAGCTTGGCCGTGGGACAGGGGAATGGCTACACCTTC
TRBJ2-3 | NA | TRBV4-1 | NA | CASSQGPDNTQYF | TGCGCCAGCAGCCAAGGACCGGACAATACGCAGTATTTT
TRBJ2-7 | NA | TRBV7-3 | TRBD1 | CASSFDRGYEQYF | TGTGCCAGCAGCTTCGACAGGGGCTACGAGCAGTACTTC
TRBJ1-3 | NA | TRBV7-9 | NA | CASSLVAGPSGNTIYF | TGTGCCAGCAGCTTAGTGGCGGGTCCCTCTGGAAACACCATATATTTT
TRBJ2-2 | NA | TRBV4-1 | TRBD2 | CASSRLAGLNTGELFF | TGCGCCAGCAGCCGATTAGCGGGACTTAACACCGGGGAGCTGTTTTTT
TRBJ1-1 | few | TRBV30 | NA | CAWSVLSGRTEAFF | TGTGCCTGGAGTGTACTTTCAGGGAGGACTGAAGCTTTCTTT
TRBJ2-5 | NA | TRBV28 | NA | CASSVPSVETQYF | TGTGCCAGCAGTGTCCCCTCTGTGGAGACCCAGTACTTC
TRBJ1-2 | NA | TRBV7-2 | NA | CASSLRDGARGYTF | TGTGCCAGCAGCCTAAGGGATGGGGCGCGGGGCTACACCTTC
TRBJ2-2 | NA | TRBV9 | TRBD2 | CASSSQRLAVYTGELFF | TGTGCCAGCAGCTCCCAGAGACTAGCGGTATATACCGGGGAGCTGTTTTTT
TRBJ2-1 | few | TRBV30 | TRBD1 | CAWSVNRGSNEQFF | TGTGCCTGGAGTGTAAACAGGGGTTCAAATGAGCAGTTCTTC
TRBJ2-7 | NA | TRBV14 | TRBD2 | CASSWTSGRAWEQYF | TGTGCCAGCAGCTGGACTAGCGGGAGGGCGTGGGAGCAGTACTTC
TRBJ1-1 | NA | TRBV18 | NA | CASSPQGAGTEAFF | TGTGCCAGCTCACCACAGGGAGCAGGCACTGAAGCTTTCTTT
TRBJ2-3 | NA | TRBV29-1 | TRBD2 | CSGGTSGTLDTQYF | TGCAGCGGGGGGACTAGCGGGACTCTGGATACGCAGTATTTT
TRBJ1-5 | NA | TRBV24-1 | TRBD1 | CATSDVGQGDVWASNQPQHF | TGTGCCACCAGTGATGTAGGACAGGGAGACGTCTGGGCGAGCAATCAGCCCCAGCATTTT
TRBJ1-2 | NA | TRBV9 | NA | CASTKSTETNYGYTF | TGTGCCAGCACCAAATCGACAGAAACTAACTATGGCTACACCTTC
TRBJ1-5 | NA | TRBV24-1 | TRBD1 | CATSDSDGAGGFGQPQHF | TGTGCCACCAGTGATTCTGACGGCGCAGGGGGTTTTGGACAGCCCCAGCATTTT
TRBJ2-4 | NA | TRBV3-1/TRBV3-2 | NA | CASRPNGGNIQYF | TGTGCCAGCAGGCCCAATGGCGGAAACATTCAGTACTTC
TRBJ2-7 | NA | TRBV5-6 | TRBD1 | CASSSTGGSYEQYF | TGTGCCAGCAGTTCTACAGGGGGTAGCTACGAGCAGTACTTC